Detailed here is one TCR beta chain. The PCR had 60 Vbeta and 13 Jbeta primers. Produced via immunoSEQ multiplex PCR; TCRdb's table is partial and in-frame only. The sample includes some 160,000 clones, 60% to 80% seen only once; the top ten take around 2.5%. The data belong to a study of cytomegalovirus exposure and HLA in healthy donors. This CDR3 region has 14 residues. V lost 1 base, J lost 3 bases, and 9 bases lay in between. The V gene's germline CDR1 is SGHNT and CDR2 YYREEE (reference sequence). The genes are TRBV5-4 and TRBJ2-3; a possible D gene is TRBD2 (6 bases). The sample taken for sequencing was PBMCs. This sequence originates from a man in his sixties in good health and CMV-seronegative. The CDR3: CASSLWGRTDTQYF. The CDR3 coding sequence is TGTGCCAGCAGCTTGTGGGGGAGGACAGATACGCAGTATTTT. Full variable domain (outside the CDR3, taken from reference TRBV5-4 and TRBJ2-3): ETGVTQSPTHLIKTRGQQVTLRCSSQSGHNTVSWYQQALGQGPQFIFQYYREEENGRGNFPPRFSGLQFPNYSSELNVNALELDDSALYLCASSLWGRTDTQYFGPGTRLTVL.